This T cell receptor beta chain was recorded in a study of T-cell reconstitution after alpha-beta-depleted transplantation in children. With regard to this clonotype: Its matching antigen is unknown.

General study findings and limits: TCRbeta diversity was high at day 60 in some patients (a result of surviving recipient T cells and thymic progenitors).

Library preparation (for TCRbeta) was performed with unique molecular identifiers. One entry per CDR3 protein results from TCRdb running MiXCR on the PCR reads. The sample contains about a million distinct CDR3 sequences, 25% to 30% of which appear only once. The CDR3 consists of 16 residues. Germline V gives CDR1 SGHRS, CDR2 YFSETQ. V shed 2 bases, J shed 4 bases, and the junction held 11 bases outside the gene matches. Source: PBMCs, mostly from graft donor cells, taken 360 days after TCRalphabeta/CD19-depleted stem cell transplant. The sequence derives from a boy in the first two years of life who had a stem cell transplant for SCID, so the T cells may come from the graft donor. The V call is TRBV5-1, the J call TRBJ1-2; 7 nucleotides match TRBD1. The CDR3 DNA is TGCGCCAGCAGCTTAGGGGACAGCCATTCAAGCTATGGCTACACCTTC. As protein: CASSLGDSHSSYGYTF.